The source of this T cell receptor beta chain is a study of cytomegalovirus exposure and HLA in healthy donors. Study-wide points: Associated with cytomegalovirus, according to the listing, were fewer than 200 TCR beta chains.

A word on this clone: Its specificity is unknown.

V gave up 10 bases and J gave up 8 bases, with 27 bases separating them. CDR3 length equals 16 residues. The germline CDR1 and CDR2 sequences are MNHEY and SMNVEV (reference sequence). Primers: 60 Vbeta forward and 13 Jbeta reverse. Some clones are missing from TCRdb's copy, which holds only in-frame ones; the method was immunoSEQ multiplex PCR. Counted here are roughly 140,000 clones, around three quarters occurring once; the ten biggest clones make up less than 3%. This TCR was sampled from a woman aged 18-30 years in good health and CMV-seropositive. The rearrangement joins TRBV27 to TRBJ2-1, with D perhaps TRBD1 (6 bases). The sequenced material came from PBMCs. The CDR3 is CATHPSQGSLYHEQFF. The CDR3, as DNA: TGTGCCACTCATCCTTCACAGGGCTCGCTATACCATGAGCAGTTCTTC.